These 31 T cell receptor beta chains share one sample of origin, sequenced in a study of cytomegalovirus exposure and HLA in healthy donors. The PCR made use of 60 Vbeta and 13 Jbeta primers. Only in-frame clones appear in the TCRdb table, and some are missing; sequencing was by immunoSEQ multiplex PCR. The sample includes 170,000 or so clones, 80% of them seen just once. The sample consisted of PBMCs. These receptors were obtained from a man in his thirties or forties in good health and CMV-seropositive.

This chain joins TRBV28 and TRBJ2-3; 7 bases fit TRBD2. Losses at the gene ends were 10 bases for V and 2 bases for J; bases not matched to a gene: 9. CDR3 length: 14 amino acids. The germline CDR1 and CDR2 sequences are MDHEN and SYDVKM. The CDR3 DNA sequence: TGTGCCACCGACGGGCGGGAGCTCACAGATACGCAGTATTTT. It yields the protein CATDGRELTDTQYF. Based on the CDR3 plus reference TRBV28 and TRBJ2-3, the full variable domain is DVKVTQSSRYLVKRTGEKVFLECVQDMDHENMFWYRQDPGLGLRLIYFSYDVKMKEKGDIPEGYSVSREKKERFSLILESASTNQTSMYLCATDGRELTDTQYFGPGTRLTVL.

This sequence joins TRBV4-1 and TRBJ2-2; TRBD2 aligns across 9 bases. The CDR3 runs to 17 residues. V gave up 0 bases and J gave up 4 bases; unmatched junction bases: 6. Germline loops: CDR1 MGHRA, CDR2 YSYEKL. The CDR3 nucleotides are TGCGCCAGCAGCCAAGAATTAGCGGGGGACCCCACCGGGGAGCTGTTTTTT. Protein product: CASSQELAGDPTGELFF.

The rearrangement links TRBV11-3 to TRBJ2-1; 12 bases map to TRBD2. The CDR3 covers 14 residues. The germline gives CDR1 SGHNT, CDR2 YENEEA. With 6 bases clipped from V and 6 bases from J, the junction kept 3 bases outside the gene matches. This chain's CDR3 is CASSPGLAGNEQFF. In DNA form, the CDR3 reads TGTGCCAGCAGTCCGGGACTAGCGGGCAATGAGCAGTTCTTC.

V gene TRBV7-2 combines with J gene TRBJ1-2, with 7 bases fitting TRBD1. This CDR3 region has 15 residues. Germline CDR1 reads SGHTA; CDR2 reads FQGNSA. The J segment lost 0 bases and the V segment lost 5 bases, leaving 6 bases of the junction unmatched. The CDR3 is CASSAGTDANYGYTF. CDR3 in DNA: TGTGCCAGCAGCGCCGGGACAGATGCTAACTATGGCTACACCTTC.

This chain connects TRBV6-4 to TRBJ2-1; 15 bases are a match to TRBD2. Germline CDR1 MRHNA, CDR2 SNTAGT. V dropped 4 bases and J dropped 5; count of bases not matched to a gene: 0. This CDR3 has 15 residues. The CDR3 DNA reads TGTGCCAGCAGTGGGACTAGCGGGAGGGACAATGAGCAGTTCTTC. Translating gives CASSGTSGRDNEQFF.

V and J are TRBV18 and TRBJ1-5; 8 nucleotides align to TRBD1. The CDR3 spans 16 residues. With V trimmed by 2 bases and J by 7 bases, 10 bases remained unmatched. The germline CDR1 and CDR2 sequences are KGHSH and LQKENI. The CDR3 protein is CASSPTDRGNMQPQHF. The CDR3 DNA sequence: TGTGCCAGCTCACCAACCGACAGGGGCAATATGCAGCCCCAGCATTTT.

Only one count was recorded for this clone. The chain combines TRBV30 with TRBJ2-7, with 7 bases fitting TRBD2. Germline values: CDR1 GTSNPN, CDR2 SVGIG (reference sequence). This CDR3 region has 15 residues. The V gene end was trimmed by 6 bases and the J gene end by 1 base; junction bases not matched to a gene: 12. The chain's CDR3 is CACSTSAATSYEQYF. CDR3 coding DNA: TGTGCCTGTTCTACTAGCGCTGCAACGTCCTACGAGCAGTACTTC.

A few counts support this clone. This chain connects TRBV4-1 to TRBJ1-1; TRBD1 is a possible D gene (6 bases). The CDR3 contains 14 residues. CDR1 is MGHRA, CDR2 YSYEKL, per germline. The V end lost 4 bases, the J end lost 0 bases, and 9 bases lay between the germline ends. This CDR3 reads CASSRDTLNTEAFF. CDR3 DNA sequence: TGCGCCAGCAGCCGGGACACTTTGAACACTGAAGCTTTCTTT.

The chain carries TRBV4-2 and TRBJ2-2, with D maybe TRBD2 (5 bases). CDR1 is LGHNA and CDR2 is YNFKEQ in the germline V gene. The V end lost 1 base, the J end lost 0 bases, and 12 bases lay between the germline ends. This CDR3 has 17 residues. The CDR3 region is CASSQVGSGANTGELFF. The CDR3 DNA follows: TGTGCCAGCAGCCAAGTTGGGAGCGGCGCGAACACCGGGGAGCTGTTTTTT.

The chain has TRBV5-4 and TRBJ1-2, with TRBD1 matching over 9 bases. The germline V gene has CDR1 SGHNT and CDR2 YYREEE (reference sequence). The J segment lost 8 bases and the V segment lost 1 base, leaving 12 bases of the junction unmatched. The CDR3 loop spans 16 amino acids. The CDR3 DNA reads TGTGCCAGCAGCTTGCTGGGTCTAGGGACAGGGATGGGCTACACCTTC. This gives the protein CASSLLGLGTGMGYTF.

This clone was observed a few times. The rearrangement joins TRBV11-2 to TRBJ2-5, with unresolved D. The CDR3 consists of 13 residues. Germline CDR1 and CDR2: SGHAT and FQNNGV. The germline V and J ends were trimmed by 4 bases and 4 bases, with 10 bases remaining between them. The DNA of the CDR3 is TGTGCCAGCAGCTACCGCCAGGCAGAGACCCAGTACTTC. Protein product: CASSYRQAETQYF.

This clone was seen a handful of times. The chain uses TRBV14 and TRBJ1-1; D is possibly TRBD1 (5 bases). Germline V gene lookup returns CDR1 SGHDN and CDR2 FVKESK. The CDR3 runs 14 residues. With 3 bases removed from V and 1 base from J, the gap between germline ends came to 9 bases. The CDR3 DNA is TGTGCCAGCAGCCACCAGGGAGGGAACACTGAAGCTTTCTTT. It specifies CASSHQGGNTEAFF.

The chain has TRBV2 and TRBJ2-2, with D uncertain. Germline V gene sequence: CDR1 SNHLY, CDR2 FYNNEI. V dropped 4 bases and J dropped 3 bases, with 6 bases sitting between them. This CDR3 has 13 amino acids. This CDR3 reads CASSVGYTGELFF. The CDR3 coding sequence is TGTGCCAGCAGTGTTGGCTACACCGGGGAGCTGTTTTTT.

Concerning this clone itself: Germline and junction disagree at one end, which may indicate a read error. This rearrangement joins TRBV7-9 to TRBJ1-2; 7 bases line up with TRBD1. Germline assignment: CDR1 SEHNR and CDR2 FQNEAQ (reference sequence). This CDR3 is built from 16 residues. The CDR3 DNA follows: TGTTCCAGCAGCTTCGACAGGGCAAACCTTAACTATGGCTACACCTTC. This sequence encodes CSSSFDRANLNYGYTF.

The chain employs TRBV13 and TRBJ1-2; 9 bases agree with TRBD1. Germline V CDR1 and CDR2: PRHDT, FYEKMQ (reference sequence). After removal of 4 bases from V and 5 bases from J, the junction contained 8 bases not matched to a gene. The length of the CDR3 is 15 residues. In nucleotides, the CDR3 is TGTGCCAGCAGCTCCGGGACAGGGATAAGATATGGCTACACCTTC. It yields the protein CASSSGTGIRYGYTF.

The rearrangement uses TRBV5-1 and TRBJ2-7, with D maybe TRBD2 (6 bases). Germline CDR1 is SGHRS and CDR2 is YFSETQ. Trimming pared 3 bases from V and 3 bases from J, leaving 13 bases between. The CDR3 loop spans 14 amino acids. CDR3 in amino acids: CASSSGLKRYEQYF. The CDR3 region has the DNA TGCGCCAGCAGCTCCGGACTAAAACGCTACGAGCAGTACTTC.

This chain uses TRBV11-2 with TRBJ1-1, with TRBD1 identical over 11 bases. The CDR3 is made up of 15 amino acids. From germline, CDR1 is SGHAT and CDR2 FQNNGV. Germline trimming cut 6 bases from V and 4 bases from J; bases unmatched to any gene: 7. The CDR3 region has the DNA TGTGCCAGCAGTACCTCCGGGACAGGGGGCACTGAAGCTTTCTTT. Translated: CASSTSGTGGTEAFF.

The J gene is TRBJ2-7, the V gene TRBV6-5; 7 positions match TRBD1. CDR1 MNHEY and CDR2 SVGAGI come from the germline V gene. V was clipped by 5 bases and J by 3 bases; unmatched bases: 7. CDR3 length equals 14 residues. The CDR3 sequence is CASSPDRAHYEQYF. The DNA of the CDR3 is TGTGCCAGCAGTCCCGACAGGGCACACTACGAGCAGTACTTC.

For the CDR3, the DNA is TGTGCCAGCAGCCCCCAAGGACATAGCACAGATACGCAGTATTTT. Encoded protein: CASSPQGHSTDTQYF. The V and J genes are TRBV9 and TRBJ2-3; a weak D match, TRBD1 (5 bases). There are 15 residues in the CDR3. V dropped 4 bases and J dropped 0 bases, with 12 bases sitting between them. Germline CDR1 reads SGDLS; CDR2 reads YYNGEE.

The genes are TRBV14 and TRBJ2-2; no definite D call. This CDR3 has 17 amino acids. The V end was cut by 0 bases, the J end by 4 bases, with 15 bases between. Germline V CDR1 and CDR2: SGHDN, FVKESK. The CDR3, as DNA: TGTGCCAGCAGCCAAGATATTGCCTACCATTTCACCGGGGAGCTGTTTTTT. Translating it yields CASSQDIAYHFTGELFF.

This chain connects TRBV13 to TRBJ2-3, with 7 positions matching TRBD2. The CDR3 runs 16 residues. V shed 0 bases and J 6 bases; nucleotides not matched to a gene: 9. Germline assignment: CDR1 PRHDT and CDR2 FYEKMQ (reference sequence). The CDR3, as DNA: TGTGCCAGCAGCTTAGGCCTGGCTAGCGGAGGGGATACGCAGTATTTT. Amino acid sequence: CASSLGLASGGDTQYF.

The V and J genes are TRBV7-2 and TRBJ2-1; TRBD2 might be the D (6 bases). The CDR3 sequence is 15 residues long. The V gene's germline CDR1 is SGHTA and CDR2 FQGNSA. V was trimmed by 0 bases and J by 4 bases, leaving 10 bases between them. The CDR3 coding sequence is TGTGCCAGCAGCTTAGCGTTCGGGGGATACAATGAGCAGTTCTTC. Protein sequence: CASSLAFGGYNEQFF.

This chain joins TRBV28 and TRBJ1-1; D is unclear. The V and J ends lost 6 bases and 1 base respectively, with 9 bases between them. The CDR3 has 13 amino acids. In germline, CDR1 is MDHEN, CDR2 SYDVKM. In DNA form, the CDR3 reads TGTGCCAGCAGGCGAGAGGAGAACACTGAAGCTTTCTTT. This translates into CASRREENTEAFF.

The V gene is TRBV5-8, the J gene TRBJ1-1; maybe TRBD1 (6 bases). Trimming took 0 bases from V and 5 from J, leaving 11 bases between them. CDR3 length equals 14 residues. The germline V gene has CDR1 SGHTS and CDR2 YDEGEE. Written as DNA, the CDR3 is TGTGCCAGCAGCTTGGCCGGGAGGGGGACTGAAGCTTTCTTT. Its protein is CASSLAGRGTEAFF.

The table lists this clone with a count of one. V gene TRBV7-9 combines with J gene TRBJ2-7; TRBD1 aligns across 10 bases. J gave up 5 bases and V 11 bases, and 15 bases lay outside the gene matches. CDR1 and CDR2 (germline): SEHNR, FQNEAQ (reference sequence). The CDR3 has 15 residues. CDR3 DNA sequence: TGTGCCGCGAGCCCCGGGACAGGGGCTCAGGACGAGCAGTACTTC. It yields the protein CAASPGTGAQDEQYF.

The J gene is TRBJ1-1, the V gene TRBV19; D is perhaps TRBD1 (5 bases). This CDR3 spans 16 amino acids. V was cut by 5 bases and J by 0 bases, with 16 bases left in between. Germline V gene lookup returns CDR1 LNHDA and CDR2 SQIVND (reference sequence). CDR3 DNA sequence: TGTGCCAGTAGTCCCCAAGGGGAAGCCCTGAACACTGAAGCTTTCTTT. This codes for CASSPQGEALNTEAFF. The entire variable domain, with the rest obtained from reference TRBV19 and TRBJ1-1, is as follows: DGGITQSPKYLFRKEGQNVTLSCEQNLNHDAMYWYRQDPGQGLRLIYYSQIVNDFQKGDIAEGYSVSREKKESFPLTVTSAQKNPTAFYLCASSPQGEALNTEAFFGQGTRLTVV.

This CDR3 is CAWRGGRFNEKLFF. The CDR3 DNA sequence: TGTGCCTGGAGAGGTGGGCGATTTAATGAAAAACTGTTTTTT. The chain uses TRBV30 and TRBJ1-4; D is unclear. Trimming took 3 bases from V and 4 from J, leaving 12 bases between them. CDR1 is GTSNPN and CDR2 is SVGIG in the germline V gene (reference sequence). This CDR3 has 14 amino acids.

The chain carries TRBV5-1 and TRBJ2-2, with 7 positions matching TRBD1. Germline loops: CDR1 SGHRS, CDR2 YFSETQ. J lost 2 bases, V lost 7 bases, and 11 bases had no gene match. CDR3 length: 16 residues. Written as DNA, the CDR3 is TGCGCCAGCCAACCCGGGACAGAAACCAACACCGGGGAGCTGTTTTTT. Amino acid sequence: CASQPGTETNTGELFF.

A word on this clone: Other DNA sequences in this specimen translate into the identical CDR3. The V gene is TRBV6-1, the J gene TRBJ2-2; TRBD2 agrees at 9 bases. In germline, CDR1 is MNHNS, CDR2 SASEGT. With V trimmed by 4 bases and J by 5 bases, 14 bases remained unmatched. This CDR3 has 18 amino acids. The DNA for the CDR3 is TGTGCCAGCAGTGGTACGGGACTAGCAAGGGGTTTGACCGGGGAGCTGTTTTTT. Translated, it gives CASSGTGLARGLTGELFF.

This clone came up once. The chain has TRBV6-5 and TRBJ2-1; TRBD1 aligns across 7 bases. Germline V gene lookup returns CDR1 MNHEY and CDR2 SVGAGI. This CDR3 spans 15 amino acids. V shed 5 bases, J shed 0 bases, and the junction held 4 bases outside the gene matches. The CDR3 nucleotides read TGTGCCAGCAGTCACCGACAGGGCTCCTACAATGAGCAGTTCTTC. Translated, it gives CASSHRQGSYNEQFF.

V and J are TRBV10-3 and TRBJ1-2, with TRBD1 matching 11 bases. The CDR3 extends over 14 amino acids. The germline V gene encodes CDR1 ENHRY and CDR2 SYGVKD. With 6 bases clipped from V and 2 bases from J, the junction kept 2 bases outside the gene matches. CDR3 sequence reads: CAIRRDRGNYGYTF. The CDR3 DNA reads as TGTGCCATCAGGCGGGACAGGGGGAACTATGGCTACACCTTC.